This T cell receptor (beta chain) is drawn from a study of shared clonotypes between healthy human individuals. On the study more broadly: CD4 naive and CD4 memory each took three plates per donor, while CD8 naive took two and CD8 memory one.

Germline V CDR1 and CDR2: MNHEY, SMNVEV (reference sequence). V lost 5 bases to trimming and J lost 15 bases; unmatched junction nucleotides: 8. The CDR3 runs to 14 residues. An assay was performed, and its level was deep. Every subset's genomic DNA went evenly onto several immunoSEQ plates. Using immunoSEQ multiplex PCR, the repertoire was profiled, and TCRdb retains in-frame clones only, with some absent. The table lists about 870,000 clones, 90% to 95% of them singletons. Only CD45RO-negative cells positively selected for CCR7 counted as naive CD8 cells, so terminally differentiated effector memory CD45RA+ cells were excluded.

The specimen sequenced was naive CD8+ T cells sorted from blood. The chain carries TRBV27 and TRBJ2-1, with 15 bases aligning to TRBD2. This clonotype was sampled from a man aged 30-40 years in good health. CDR3 loop: CASSPNSGLAGGFF. The CDR3 nucleotides are TGTGCCAGCAGTCCAAACTCGGGACTAGCGGGAGGGTTCTTC.